The 11 T cell receptor beta chains given below trace back to one sample, sequenced in a study of shared clonotypes between healthy human individuals. It was CD45RO-negative cells, positively selected for CCR7, that made up naive CD8 cells, with terminally differentiated effector memory CD45RA+ cells excluded. This table comes from immunoSEQ multiplex PCR, and its TCRdb copy is limited to in-frame clones, with some not included. The sample lists some 2,100,000 clones; approximately 94% were seen once. The sequencing sample was made of naive CD8+ T cells from PBMCs. The receptors were gathered from a man in his late teens or twenties in good health. Some clones in this sample may be carry-over from other donors' samples.

The chain recombines TRBV25-1 with TRBJ2-1, with D unresolved. V lost 1 base and J 2 bases, leaving 15 bases between the germline ends. Germline V lookup: CDR1 MGHDK, CDR2 SYGVNS. CDR3 length: 17 amino acids. As DNA, the CDR3 is TGTGCCAGCAGTGAATCCCTAGGGAAAAAAACCTACAATGAGCAGTTCTTC. Amino acids: CASSESLGKKTYNEQFF. Variable domain in full (rest from reference TRBV25-1 and TRBJ2-1): EADIYQTPRYLVIGTGKKITLECSQTMGHDKMYWYQQDPGMELHLIHYSYGVNSTEKGDLSSESTVSRIRTEHFPLTLESARPSHTSQYLCASSESLGKKTYNEQFFGPGTRLTVL.

The genes are TRBV27 and TRBJ1-1; TRBD1 matches at 8 bases. Per the germline V gene, CDR1 is MNHEY and CDR2 is SMNVEV (reference sequence). J gave up 6 bases and V 7 bases, and 7 bases lay outside the gene matches. The CDR3 totals 13 residues. This CDR3 reads CASKGQGGPEAFF. The CDR3 DNA is TGTGCCAGCAAAGGACAGGGAGGGCCTGAAGCTTTCTTT.

Regarding this clone: This CDR3 is also generated by other DNA sequences in the sample. The rearrangement links TRBV28 to TRBJ1-5, with a tentative D call TRBD1 (5 bases). V was clipped by 2 bases and J by 5 bases, with 7 bases between them. Germline V gene sequence: CDR1 MDHEN, CDR2 SYDVKM. The CDR3 loop spans 13 amino acids. The CDR3 DNA reads TGTGCCAGCAGTTTACTCAGGGATCAGCCCCAGCATTTT. This translates into CASSLLRDQPQHF.

The V gene is TRBV6-1, the J gene TRBJ1-1; a weak D match, TRBD1 (6 bases). Trimming removed 2 bases from V and 5 bases from J, with 18 bases in between. The CDR3 consists of 16 residues. Germline CDR1 and CDR2: MNHNS and SASEGT. The DNA for the CDR3 is TGTGCCAGCAGTGAAACAGACCGGGTAGGGGGAACTGAAGCTTTCTTT. The encoded protein is CASSETDRVGGTEAFF.

V and J are TRBV5-6 and TRBJ2-1; 9 bases align to TRBD2. The CDR3 is 16 residues long. Trimming at V came to 1 base and at J to 7 bases, leaving 9 bases not matched to a gene. Germline CDR1 is SGHDT and CDR2 is YYEEEE. The CDR3 DNA is TGTGCCAGCAGCTTGTATCTAGCGGGAAGGTTGAATGAGCAGTTCTTC. It yields the protein CASSLYLAGRLNEQFF.

This chain connects TRBV21-1 to TRBJ2-7. TRBV21-1 is a known pseudogene. The CDR3 covers 11 residues. The CDR3 DNA follows: TGTGCCAGCAGCCCCGACGACGAGCAGTACTTC. Protein sequence: CASSPDDEQYF.

This chain uses TRBV6-1 with TRBJ1-3; D gene unclear. The V gene lost 7 bases and the J gene lost 0 bases, with 7 bases spanning the gap. The CDR3 spans 13 residues. Germline V gene sequence: CDR1 MNHNS, CDR2 SASEGT. As DNA, the CDR3 is TGTGCCAGCACGACGAGCTCTGGAAACACCATATATTTT. Translating it yields CASTTSSGNTIYF.

This sequence joins TRBV6-1 and TRBJ2-2; D is ambiguous. CDR1 and CDR2 (germline): MNHNS, SASEGT. The CDR3 covers 16 residues. Trimming shortened V by 3 bases and J by 1 base, and 12 bases separated the two germline ends. CDR3 nucleotides: TGTGCCAGCAGTGATTTTCAACGGAGGAACACCGGGGAGCTGTTTTTT. Its protein is CASSDFQRRNTGELFF.

The chain recombines TRBV27 with TRBJ1-4; TRBD1 matches at 7 bases. Germline CDR1 MNHEY, CDR2 SMNVEV (reference sequence). Trimming took 5 bases from V and 8 from J; bases not matched to a gene: 11. CDR3 length equals 15 residues. Here the CDR3 DNA reads TGTGCCAGCAGTGTAACAGGGGTGAATAACGAAAAACTGTTTTTT. Its protein is CASSVTGVNNEKLFF.

The V and J genes are TRBV7-9 and TRBJ1-1; D is unresolved. The V gene's germline CDR1 is SEHNR and CDR2 FQNEAQ (reference sequence). This CDR3 is 17 amino acids long. V was trimmed by 4 bases and J by 0 bases, leaving 18 bases between them. Here the CDR3 reads CASSSDGVLNMNTEAFF. The CDR3 coding sequence is TGTGCCAGCAGCTCGGACGGGGTTTTAAACATGAACACTGAAGCTTTCTTT.

The chain uses TRBV19 and TRBJ2-7, with a possible D match to TRBD1 (5 bases). This CDR3 spans 15 amino acids. V lost 6 bases and J lost 3, with 18 bases in between. Germline CDR1 LNHDA, CDR2 SQIVND (reference sequence). The CDR3 is CASRKTGDPIYEQYF. The CDR3 bases are TGTGCCAGTAGAAAAACAGGCGATCCCATCTACGAGCAGTACTTC.